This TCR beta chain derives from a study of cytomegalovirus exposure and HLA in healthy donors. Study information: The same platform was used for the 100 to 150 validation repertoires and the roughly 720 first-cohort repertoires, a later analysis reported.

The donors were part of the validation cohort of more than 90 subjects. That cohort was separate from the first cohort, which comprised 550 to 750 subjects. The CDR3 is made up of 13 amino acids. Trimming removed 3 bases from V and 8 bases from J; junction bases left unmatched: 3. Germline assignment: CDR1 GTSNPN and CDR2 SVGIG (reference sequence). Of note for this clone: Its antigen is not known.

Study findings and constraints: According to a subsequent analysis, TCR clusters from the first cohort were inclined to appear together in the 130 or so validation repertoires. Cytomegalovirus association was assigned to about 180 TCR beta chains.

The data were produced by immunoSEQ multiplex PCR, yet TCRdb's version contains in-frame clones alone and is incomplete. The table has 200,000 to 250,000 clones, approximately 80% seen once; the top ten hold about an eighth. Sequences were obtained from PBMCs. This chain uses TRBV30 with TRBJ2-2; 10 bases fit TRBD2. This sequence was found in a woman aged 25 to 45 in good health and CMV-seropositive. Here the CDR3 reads CAWRGTSEGELFF. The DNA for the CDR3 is TGTGCCTGGAGGGGGACTAGCGAGGGGGAGCTGTTTTTT.